One and the same sample provided the 26 T cell receptor beta chains below, sequenced in a study of blood T cell repertoires in COVID-19. TCRdb's table, derived via immunoSEQ multiplex PCR, lists solely in-frame clones and lacks some. This sample has about 42,000 clones, with under 90% found just once. Sequenced material: peripheral blood. The receptor source for this set is a human donor in a cohort sampled during active COVID-19.

The sample holds one count of this clone. The chain joins TRBV10-3 to TRBJ2-7; D possibly corresponds to TRBD1 (5 bases). Germline CDR1 is ENHRY and CDR2 is SYGVKD. V lost 5 bases and J lost 2, with 10 bases in between. The CDR3 sequence is 13 residues long. CDR3 DNA sequence: TGTGCCATCAGTCATGACAGTGCCTACGAGCAGTACTTC. Residues: CAISHDSAYEQYF.

The chain joins TRBV3-1 (or the pseudogene TRBV3-2) to TRBJ2-7; the match to TRBD1 covers 12 bases. Losses at the gene ends were 3 bases for V and 9 bases for J; bases not matched to a gene: 6. The CDR3 runs 14 residues. The V gene's germline CDR1 is LGHDT and CDR2 YNNKEL (reference sequence). The DNA of the CDR3 is TGTGCCAGCAGCCAGGGGACAGGGGGCGCAGGGCAGTACTTC. It translates to CASSQGTGGAGQYF.

The chain recombines TRBV5-4 with TRBJ2-7; 7 bases map to TRBD1. Germline CDR1 reads SGHNT; CDR2 reads YYREEE (reference sequence). V dropped 3 bases and J dropped 0; count of bases not matched to a gene: 6. This CDR3 has 15 residues. The CDR3 loop reads CASSYDRVSSYEQYF. CDR3 DNA: TGTGCCAGCAGCTACGACAGGGTGAGCTCCTACGAGCAGTACTTC.

The J gene is TRBJ2-7, the V gene TRBV10-2, with 9 bases that match TRBD1. Germline loops: CDR1 WSHSY, CDR2 SAAADI. The junction had 7 bases not matched to a gene; V was cut back by 3 bases and J by 4 bases. This CDR3 contains 15 residues. The CDR3 DNA reads as TGCGCCAGCAGTGAACCCCGGGACAGGGAATACGAGCAGTACTTC. Its protein product is CASSEPRDREYEQYF.

The chain is built from TRBV29-1 and TRBJ1-2, with no clear D. Between the trimmed V and J ends, which lost 4 bases and 5 bases, there was a span of 17 bases. This CDR3 has 14 amino acids. Germline assignment: CDR1 SQVTM and CDR2 ANQGSEA. The CDR3 reads CSVVGPGSVYGYTF. The CDR3 DNA follows: TGCAGCGTTGTTGGCCCGGGGTCCGTATATGGCTACACCTTC.

This chain links TRBV3-1 (or the pseudogene TRBV3-2) with TRBJ1-2; 7 bases map to TRBD1. Germline V gene lookup returns CDR1 LGHDT and CDR2 YNNKEL (reference sequence). The CDR3 has 15 residues. The trim removed 8 bases at V and 2 bases at J, leaving 11 bases unmatched. Here the CDR3 reads CASAFSGTVNYGYTF. Written as DNA, the CDR3 is TGTGCCAGCGCGTTTTCCGGGACAGTAAACTATGGCTACACCTTC.

This clone was picked up one time. The chain couples TRBV3-1 (or the pseudogene TRBV3-2) to TRBJ2-7; D gene uncertain. In germline, CDR1 is LGHDT, CDR2 YNNKEL (reference sequence). This CDR3 has 14 amino acids. Trimming pared 1 base from V and 2 bases from J, leaving 9 bases between. The CDR3 loop is CASSQVGSTYEQYF. CDR3 DNA: TGTGCCAGCAGCCAAGTGGGCAGCACCTACGAGCAGTACTTC.

The genes are TRBV4-1 and TRBJ2-2; 8 bases map to TRBD1. This CDR3 is 17 amino acids long. Germline V gene data show CDR1 as MGHRA and CDR2 as YSYEKL. V was clipped by 3 bases and J by 7 bases; unmatched bases: 13. The CDR3 region is CASSQGILRGQHGELFF. In nucleotides, the CDR3 is TGCGCCAGCAGCCAGGGAATCCTCAGGGGGCAGCACGGGGAGCTGTTTTTT.

A remark on this clone: At the DNA level, this CDR3 is encoded by other sequences in the same sample as well. The V and J genes are TRBV18 and TRBJ1-5; possibly TRBD1 for D (6 bases). The CDR3 is 14 amino acids. Germline-derived CDR1 and CDR2 are KGHSH and LQKENI. Trimming took off 3 bases at V and 1 base at J, with 7 bases between the two ends. The CDR3 region has the DNA TGTGCCAGCTCACCCGGACAGAGCAATCAGCCCCAGCATTTT. Translation gives CASSPGQSNQPQHF.

The chain has TRBV11-2 and TRBJ1-5; D gene uncertain. From germline, CDR1 is SGHAT and CDR2 FQNNGV. The CDR3 covers 13 residues. V lost 3 bases and J lost 0, with 3 bases in between. The CDR3 nucleotides are TGTGCCAGCAGCTTCGGTAGCAATCAGCCCCAGCATTTT. Encoded protein: CASSFGSNQPQHF.

The rearrangement uses TRBV5-4 and TRBJ2-7; TRBD2 aligns across 9 bases. The CDR3 spans 16 residues. Germline loops: CDR1 SGHNT, CDR2 YYREEE (reference sequence). After removal of 4 bases from V and 0 bases from J, the junction contained 8 bases not matched to a gene. In nucleotides, the CDR3 is TGTGCCAGCAGCCCGACCGCGACTAGCGGCTCCTACGAGCAGTACTTC. This translates into CASSPTATSGSYEQYF.

The rearrangement joins TRBV5-4 to TRBJ1-1; D remains unclear. Trimming removed 7 bases from V and 2 bases from J, with 15 bases in between. The CDR3 runs to 14 residues. Germline CDR1 SGHNT, CDR2 YYREEE (reference sequence). CDR3 in DNA: TGTGCCAGCTCCACCGGGATCCAAAACACTGAAGCTTTCTTT. Protein: CASSTGIQNTEAFF.

The rearrangement uses TRBV2 and TRBJ2-3, with D perhaps TRBD1 (5 bases). Germline loops: CDR1 SNHLY, CDR2 FYNNEI. This CDR3 contains 16 residues. Trimming stripped 5 bases from V and 2 bases from J, with 17 bases between. The CDR3 protein is CASSPTATRSTDTQYF. DNA for the CDR3: TGTGCCAGCAGTCCGACAGCGACCCGGTCCACAGATACGCAGTATTTT.

This clone was picked up one time. The chain combines TRBV4-2 with TRBJ1-5; a possible D gene is TRBD1 (6 bases). Germline lookup yields CDR1 LGHNA and CDR2 YNFKEQ. CDR3 length: 15 residues. The V end lost 8 bases, the J end lost 0 bases, and 14 bases lay between the germline ends. The CDR3 bases are TGTGCCAGCGGAGAGGGGGACGATAGCAATCAGCCCCAGCATTTT. Protein sequence: CASGEGDDSNQPQHF.

The chain employs TRBV6-6 and TRBJ2-6; D is uncertain. V gave up 4 bases and J gave up 3 bases, with 7 bases separating them. Germline V gene lookup returns CDR1 MNHNY and CDR2 SVGAGI (reference sequence). This CDR3 has 14 residues. CDR3 protein: CASSSRVGANVLTF. As DNA, the CDR3 is TGTGCCAGCAGTTCCCGGGTTGGGGCCAACGTCCTGACTTTC.

J is TRBJ1-4 and V is TRBV11-2, with 8 bases that match TRBD1. This CDR3 has 17 amino acids. Per the germline V gene, CDR1 is SGHAT and CDR2 is FQNNGV. Unmatched junction bases numbered 9, after V lost 0 bases and J lost 6 bases. CDR3 in amino acids: CASSLDQGTGSYEKLFF. The CDR3, as DNA: TGTGCCAGCAGCTTAGATCAGGGGACAGGCTCATATGAAAAACTGTTTTTT.

With respect to this clone: In the same sample, other DNA sequences code for this CDR3. The gene calls are TRBV7-2 and TRBJ2-7; D may be TRBD1 (5 bases). Germline V lookup: CDR1 SGHTA, CDR2 FQGNSA. Deletions cut 2 bases from V and 7 bases from J, with 15 bases between. The CDR3 sequence is 14 residues long. CDR3 region: CASSLNPGIREQYF. The CDR3 coding sequence is TGTGCCAGCAGCTTAAATCCAGGGATTCGGGAGCAGTACTTC.

The chain recombines TRBV5-1 with TRBJ1-5; D call uncertain. Germline V gene data show CDR1 as SGHRS and CDR2 as YFSETQ. Trimming took off 5 bases at V and 5 bases at J, with 14 bases between the two ends. This CDR3 comprises 14 residues. CDR3 protein: CASRAGLEDQPQHF. The DNA for the CDR3 is TGCGCCAGCAGAGCCGGACTGGAGGATCAGCCCCAGCATTTT.

This clone has a single count. The chain uses TRBV10-3 and TRBJ1-4; 8 positions match TRBD1. The CDR3 length is 15 residues. V shed 9 bases and J 5 bases; nucleotides not matched to a gene: 11. In germline, CDR1 is ENHRY, CDR2 SYGVKD. The CDR3: CAIQTDRGLNEKLFF. The CDR3 DNA is TGTGCCATACAAACAGACAGGGGCCTCAATGAAAAACTGTTTTTT.

This clone was found once. The chain combines TRBV29-1 with TRBJ1-1; tentatively, D is TRBD1 (5 bases). This CDR3 is 13 amino acids long. CDR1 SQVTM and CDR2 ANQGSEA come from the germline V gene. The V end lost 3 bases, the J end lost 4 bases, and 12 bases lay between the germline ends. CDR3 sequence reads: CSVDSGLGTEAFF. The CDR3 DNA reads TGCAGCGTTGACTCAGGGCTGGGCACTGAAGCTTTCTTT.

As for this clone: Other DNA sequences within the sample encode an identical CDR3. The CDR3 region has the DNA TGTGCCAGCAGGGGCTCCTCCGAGGGGGCAGGAGGCTACACCTTC. It specifies CASRGSSEGAGGYTF. The chain couples TRBV7-9 to TRBJ1-2, with 7 bases aligning to TRBD1. The germline gives CDR1 SEHNR, CDR2 FQNEAQ (reference sequence). J gave up 8 bases and V 6 bases, and 15 bases lay outside the gene matches. The CDR3 totals 15 residues. Full variable domain (rest looked up from reference TRBV7-9 and TRBJ1-2): DTGVSQNPRHKITKRGQNVTFRCDPISEHNRLYWYRQTLGQGPEFLTYFQNEAQLEKSRLLSDRFSAERPKGSFSTLEIQRTEQGDSAMYLCASRGSSEGAGGYTFGSGTRLTVV.

This rearrangement joins TRBV5-1 to TRBJ2-7; tentative D call: TRBD1 (6 bases). Trimming took 2 bases from V and 6 from J, leaving 15 bases between them. Germline V gene sequence: CDR1 SGHRS, CDR2 YFSETQ. This CDR3 is 14 amino acids long. Here the CDR3 DNA reads TGCGCCAGCAGCTTATGGTGGGGGCGCGGCGAGCAGTACTTC. Translation gives CASSLWWGRGEQYF. Full variable domain (missing parts from reference TRBV5-1 and TRBJ2-7): KAGVTQTPRYLIKTRGQQVTLSCSPISGHRSVSWYQQTPGQGLQFLFEYFSETQRNKGNFPGRFSGRQFSNSRSEMNVSTLELGDSALYLCASSLWWGRGEQYFGPGTRLTVT.

The rearrangement uses TRBV12-3 or TRBV12-4 and TRBJ2-7, with D hard to call. Trimming removed 6 bases at V and 2 bases at J, with 8 bases between. The CDR3 has 12 residues. CDR3 region: CASSPHTYEQYF. CDR3 in DNA: TGTGCCAGCAGCCCCCACACCTACGAGCAGTACTTC.

This chain uses TRBV19 with TRBJ1-2; weak D call: TRBD1 (5 bases). From germline, CDR1 is LNHDA and CDR2 SQIVND (reference sequence). The CDR3 consists of 13 residues. Trimming removed 9 bases at V and 4 bases at J, with 15 bases between. The CDR3 protein is CASRGRGGYGYTF. DNA of the CDR3: TGTGCCAGCCGGGGCCGGGGAGGCTATGGCTACACCTTC.

The CDR3 coding sequence is TGTGCCAGCAGTTACTCGACAGGGGAGAACTATGGCTACACCTTC. Translation: CASSYSTGENYGYTF. The chain links TRBV6-5 to TRBJ1-2, with 8 bases lining up with TRBD1. V trimming: 0 bases; J trimming: 2 bases; junction bases outside the gene matches: 2. Germline V gene lookup returns CDR1 MNHEY and CDR2 SVGAGI. CDR3 length: 15 amino acids.

The chain employs TRBV12-3 or TRBV12-4 and TRBJ1-2, with TRBD1 identical over 9 bases. The CDR3 sequence is 13 residues long. The ends lost 5 bases at V and 8 bases at J; junction bases unmatched: 6. The CDR3 spells CASSAGTGTGYTF. Here the CDR3 DNA reads TGTGCCAGCAGTGCTGGGACAGGGACAGGCTACACCTTC.